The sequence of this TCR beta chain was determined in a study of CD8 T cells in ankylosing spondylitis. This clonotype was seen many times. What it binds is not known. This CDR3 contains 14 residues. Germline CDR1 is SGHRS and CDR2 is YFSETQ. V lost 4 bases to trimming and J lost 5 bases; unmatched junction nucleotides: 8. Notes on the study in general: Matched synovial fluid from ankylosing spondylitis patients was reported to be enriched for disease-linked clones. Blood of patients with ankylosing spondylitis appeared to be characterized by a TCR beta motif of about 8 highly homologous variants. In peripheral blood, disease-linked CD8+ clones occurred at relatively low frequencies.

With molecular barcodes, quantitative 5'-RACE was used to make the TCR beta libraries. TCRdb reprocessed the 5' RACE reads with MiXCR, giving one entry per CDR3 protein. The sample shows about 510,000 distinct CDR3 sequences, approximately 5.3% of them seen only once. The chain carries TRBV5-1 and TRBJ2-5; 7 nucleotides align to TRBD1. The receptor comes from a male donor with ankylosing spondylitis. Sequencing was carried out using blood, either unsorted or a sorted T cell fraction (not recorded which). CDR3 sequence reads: CASSQDRAEETQYF. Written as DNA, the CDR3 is TGCGCCAGCAGCCAAGACAGGGCGGAGGAGACCCAGTACTTC.